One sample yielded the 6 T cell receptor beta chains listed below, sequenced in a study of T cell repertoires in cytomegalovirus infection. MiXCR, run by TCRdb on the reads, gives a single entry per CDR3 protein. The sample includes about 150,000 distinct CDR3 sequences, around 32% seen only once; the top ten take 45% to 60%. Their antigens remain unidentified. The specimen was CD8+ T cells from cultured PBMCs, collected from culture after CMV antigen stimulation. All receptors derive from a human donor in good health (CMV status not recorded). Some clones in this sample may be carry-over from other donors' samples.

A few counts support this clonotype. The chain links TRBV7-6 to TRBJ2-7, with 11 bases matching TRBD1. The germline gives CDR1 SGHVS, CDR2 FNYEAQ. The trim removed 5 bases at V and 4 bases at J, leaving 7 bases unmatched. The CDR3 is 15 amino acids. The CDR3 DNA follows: TGTGCCAGCAGCCCCCTAAGGGACAGGGGGTACGAGCAGTACTTC. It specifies CASSPLRDRGYEQYF.

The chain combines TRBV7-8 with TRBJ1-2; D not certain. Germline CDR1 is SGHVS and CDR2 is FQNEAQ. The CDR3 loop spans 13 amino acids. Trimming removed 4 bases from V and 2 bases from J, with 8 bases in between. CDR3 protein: CASSSEQNYGYTF. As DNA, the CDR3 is TGTGCCAGCAGCTCGGAACAGAACTATGGCTACACCTTC.

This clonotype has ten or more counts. This CDR3 reads CASTTGQGIVDEQFF. CDR3 sequence (DNA): TGTGCCAGTACCACGGGACAGGGGATCGTGGATGAGCAGTTCTTC. V is TRBV19 and J is TRBJ2-1; 10 bases are a match to TRBD1. Per germline, CDR1 LNHDA and CDR2 SQIVND (reference sequence). The CDR3 contains 15 residues. Unmatched junction bases numbered 11, after V lost 7 bases and J lost 8 bases.

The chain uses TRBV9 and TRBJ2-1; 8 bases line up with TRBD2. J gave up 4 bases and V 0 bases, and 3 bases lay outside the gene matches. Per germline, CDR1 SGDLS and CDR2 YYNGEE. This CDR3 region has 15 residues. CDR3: CASSVDGGGYNEQFF. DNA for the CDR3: TGTGCCAGCAGCGTAGACGGGGGGGGTTACAATGAGCAGTTCTTC. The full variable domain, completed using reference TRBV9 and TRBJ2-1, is DSGVTQTPKHLITATGQRVTLRCSPRSGDLSVYWYQQSLDQGLQFLIQYYNGEERAKGNILERFSAQQFPDLHSELNLSSLELGDSALYFCASSVDGGGYNEQFFGPGTRLTVL.

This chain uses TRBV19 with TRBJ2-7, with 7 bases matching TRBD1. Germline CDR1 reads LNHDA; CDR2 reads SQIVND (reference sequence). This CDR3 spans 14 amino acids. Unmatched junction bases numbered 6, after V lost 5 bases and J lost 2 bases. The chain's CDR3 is CASSAGQDAYEQYF. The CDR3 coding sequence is TGTGCCAGTAGTGCCGGACAGGACGCCTACGAGCAGTACTTC.

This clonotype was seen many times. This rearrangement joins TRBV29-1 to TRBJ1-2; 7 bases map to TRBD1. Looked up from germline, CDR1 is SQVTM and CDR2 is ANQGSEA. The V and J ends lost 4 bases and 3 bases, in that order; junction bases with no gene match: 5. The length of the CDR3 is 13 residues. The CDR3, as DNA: TGCAGCGTTGGGCCTGGGACAGACTATGGCTACACCTTC. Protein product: CSVGPGTDYGYTF.